A single sample is the source of the 17 T cell receptor beta chains below, sequenced in a study of cytomegalovirus exposure and HLA in healthy donors. The PCR ran on 60 Vbeta and 13 Jbeta primers. Libraries were prepared by immunoSEQ multiplex PCR; TCRdb keeps only in-frame clonotypes and omits some of them. This sample has roughly 120,000 clones, with 65% to 80% found just once. The specimen sequenced was PBMCs. The receptors shown here come from a woman between 40 and 50 years old in good health and CMV-seropositive.

The V call is TRBV28, the J call TRBJ2-1, with 10 nucleotides matching TRBD2. Germline V CDR1 and CDR2: MDHEN, SYDVKM. CDR3 length: 18 amino acids. Losses at the gene ends were 6 bases for V and 0 bases for J; bases not matched to a gene: 11. The CDR3: CASSPPSGSLSSYNEQFF. CDR3 DNA sequence: TGTGCCAGCAGCCCACCTAGCGGGAGCCTTAGCTCCTACAATGAGCAGTTCTTC.

The rearrangement links TRBV27 to TRBJ2-7; 7 bases are shared with TRBD1. Germline CDR1 reads MNHEY; CDR2 reads SMNVEV (reference sequence). Losses at the gene ends were 5 bases for V and 3 bases for J; bases not matched to a gene: 4. The length of the CDR3 is 13 residues. The CDR3 DNA reads TGTGCCAGCAGTCCCAGGACAGGCTACGAGCAGTACTTC. Translating it yields CASSPRTGYEQYF.

There are a few counts of this clone. This sequence joins TRBV6-1 and TRBJ1-2; the match to TRBD1 covers 8 bases. The CDR3 length is 14 residues. V shed 0 bases, J shed 5 bases, and the junction held 2 bases outside the gene matches. Germline CDR1 and CDR2: MNHNS and SASEGT. CDR3 residues: CASSEAQGDYGYTF. Here the CDR3 DNA reads TGTGCCAGCAGTGAAGCACAGGGGGATTATGGCTACACCTTC.

V and J are TRBV29-1 and TRBJ2-1, with D unresolved. The CDR3 consists of 13 residues. The germline V and J ends were trimmed by 3 bases and 5 bases, with 11 bases remaining between them. Germline V gene data show CDR1 as SQVTM and CDR2 as ANQGSEA. The CDR3 is CSVDTPVHNEQFF. The CDR3 coding sequence is TGCAGCGTTGACACCCCGGTACACAATGAGCAGTTCTTC.

The chain carries TRBV4-1 and TRBJ2-7, with no clear D. CDR1 MGHRA and CDR2 YSYEKL come from the germline V gene. Trimming took off 0 bases at V and 2 bases at J, with 14 bases between the two ends. CDR3 size: 16 residues. CDR3 amino acids: CASSQEGTRHPYEQYF. CDR3 DNA: TGCGCCAGCAGCCAAGAGGGCACCCGACATCCCTACGAGCAGTACTTC.

This clone was counted only a few times. CDR3 DNA: TGTGCCATCAGTGAGGGGACAGGGGACACTGAAGCTTTCTTT. Protein: CAISEGTGDTEAFF. This rearrangement joins TRBV10-3 to TRBJ1-1; TRBD1 agrees at 10 bases. There are 14 residues in the CDR3. Germline CDR1 and CDR2: ENHRY and SYGVKD. Losses at the gene ends were 2 bases for V and 3 bases for J; bases not matched to a gene: 0.

In its sample, this clone was seen a few times. The V call is TRBV2, the J call TRBJ1-5; no clear D. Germline lookup yields CDR1 SNHLY and CDR2 FYNNEI. The CDR3 is 14 amino acids. The germline V and J ends were trimmed by 2 bases and 6 bases, with 11 bases remaining between them. The CDR3 DNA reads TGTGCCAGCAGTGAACGGAGGGTAGGTCAGCCCCAGCATTTT. Protein sequence: CASSERRVGQPQHF.

The genes are TRBV27 and TRBJ1-5; maybe TRBD1 (6 bases). This CDR3 spans 15 amino acids. Trimming removed 7 bases at V and 0 bases at J, with 13 bases between. CDR1 and CDR2 from the germline V gene are MNHEY and SMNVEV (reference sequence). This CDR3 reads CASTADRYSNQPQHF. The CDR3 DNA follows: TGTGCCAGCACCGCGGACAGATATAGCAATCAGCCCCAGCATTTT.

J is TRBJ1-1 and V is TRBV14, with D possibly being TRBD1 (5 bases). V was shortened by 0 bases and J by 4 bases, with 12 bases between the two germline ends. There are 15 residues in the CDR3. Germline V gene lookup returns CDR1 SGHDN and CDR2 FVKESK. In nucleotides, the CDR3 is TGTGCCAGCAGCCAAGATCAGGGCCGGTTCACTGAAGCTTTCTTT. It translates to CASSQDQGRFTEAFF.

V usage is TRBV2 and J usage is TRBJ2-1, with 11 bases that match TRBD2. The CDR3 contains 13 residues. The germline V gene has CDR1 SNHLY and CDR2 FYNNEI. V lost 7 bases and J lost 9; bases outside the gene matches: 5. The CDR3 loop is CASNPGLAAEQFF. CDR3 sequence (DNA): TGTGCCAGCAATCCGGGACTAGCGGCTGAGCAGTTCTTC.

The chain combines TRBV7-2 with TRBJ2-1; 7 bases agree with TRBD2. The V and J ends lost 1 base and 3 bases, in that order; junction bases with no gene match: 0. The germline V gene encodes CDR1 SGHTA and CDR2 FQGNSA. CDR3 length: 14 amino acids. CDR3 region: CASSLGGSYNEQFF. The CDR3 bases are TGTGCCAGCAGCTTAGGCGGGAGCTACAATGAGCAGTTCTTC. Supplemented by reference TRBV7-2 and TRBJ2-1, the full variable domain reads GAGVSQSPSNKVTEKGKDVELRCDPISGHTALYWYRQSLGQGLEFLIYFQGNSAPDKSGLPSDRFSAERTGGSVSTLTIQRTQQEDSAVYLCASSLGGSYNEQFFGPGTRLTVL.

The chain uses TRBV19 and TRBJ2-1; 8 positions match TRBD1. V trimming: 6 bases; J trimming: 4 bases; junction bases outside the gene matches: 11. Germline V gives CDR1 LNHDA, CDR2 SQIVND (reference sequence). The CDR3 covers 16 residues. This CDR3 is CASRPPDRGWYNEQFF. As DNA, the CDR3 is TGTGCCAGTAGGCCTCCCGACAGGGGATGGTACAATGAGCAGTTCTTC.

V usage is TRBV15 and J usage is TRBJ2-2, with D possibly being TRBD1 (5 bases). The CDR3 consists of 14 residues. CDR1 and CDR2 from the germline V gene are LNHNV and YYDKDF (reference sequence). The germline V and J ends were trimmed by 0 bases and 8 bases, with 10 bases remaining between them. The DNA of the CDR3 is TGTGCCACCAGCAGAGATCTAGGGGTTGGGGAGCTGTTTTTT. This codes for CATSRDLGVGELFF.

The J gene is TRBJ1-2, the V gene TRBV28, with 9 bases fitting TRBD1. After removal of 7 bases from V and 4 bases from J, the junction contained 10 bases not matched to a gene. The CDR3 covers 15 residues. Per the germline V gene, CDR1 is MDHEN and CDR2 is SYDVKM. The CDR3 reads CASNVGTGSGYGYTF. The DNA of the CDR3 is TGTGCCAGCAACGTAGGGACAGGGTCAGGCTATGGCTACACCTTC.

Here the CDR3 DNA reads TGCGCCAGCAGCCAAAGTCTAGCATATTCTAATGAGCAGTTCTTC. Residues: CASSQSLAYSNEQFF. The chain couples TRBV4-1 to TRBJ2-1; the D gene is possibly TRBD2 (5 bases). This CDR3 has 15 residues. V was shortened by 2 bases and J by 7 bases, with 15 bases between the two germline ends. Per the germline V gene, CDR1 is MGHRA and CDR2 is YSYEKL.

About this clone: A junction boundary mismatches the germline segment, possibly from a read error. V and J are TRBV7-7 and TRBJ1-1; maybe TRBD1 (6 bases). The CDR3 spans 14 residues. CDR1 is SSHAT and CDR2 is FNYEAQ in the germline V gene (reference sequence). The CDR3 region has the DNA TGTGCTAGCAGCCCTTGGGGGCCGAGGACTGAAGCTTTCTTT. Translation gives CASSPWGPRTEAFF.

With regard to this clone: A read error may account for a junction end that differs from germline. The chain joins TRBV5-4 to TRBJ2-5; 7 nucleotides line up with TRBD2. CDR1 and CDR2 from the germline V gene are SGHNT and YYREEE (reference sequence). The CDR3 sequence is 14 residues long. This CDR3 is CASGLETSWETQYF. The CDR3 region has the DNA TGTGCCAGCGGCTTGGAGACTAGCTGGGAGACCCAGTACTTC.